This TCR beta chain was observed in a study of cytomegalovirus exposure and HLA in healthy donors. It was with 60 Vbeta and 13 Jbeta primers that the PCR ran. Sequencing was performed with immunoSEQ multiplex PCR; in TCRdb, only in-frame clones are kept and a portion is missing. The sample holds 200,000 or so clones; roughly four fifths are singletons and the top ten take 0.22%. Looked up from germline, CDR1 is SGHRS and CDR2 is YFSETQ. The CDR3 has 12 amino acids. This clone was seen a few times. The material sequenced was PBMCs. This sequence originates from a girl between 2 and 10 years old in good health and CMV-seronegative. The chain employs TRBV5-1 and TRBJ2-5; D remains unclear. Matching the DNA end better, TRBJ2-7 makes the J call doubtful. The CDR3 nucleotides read TGCGCCAGCAGCTTGGAGTTCCACGAGCAGTACTTC. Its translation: CASSLEFHEQYF.